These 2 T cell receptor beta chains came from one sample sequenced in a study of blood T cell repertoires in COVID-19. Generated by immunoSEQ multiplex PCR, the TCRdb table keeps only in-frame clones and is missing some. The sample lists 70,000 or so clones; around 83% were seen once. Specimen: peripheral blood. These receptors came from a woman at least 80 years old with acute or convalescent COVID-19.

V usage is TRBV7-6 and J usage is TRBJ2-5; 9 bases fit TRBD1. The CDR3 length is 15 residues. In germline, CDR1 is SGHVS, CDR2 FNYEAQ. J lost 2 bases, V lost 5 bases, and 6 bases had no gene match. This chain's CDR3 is CASSQAGTGQETQYF. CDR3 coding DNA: TGTGCCAGCAGCCAAGCGGGGACAGGGCAAGAGACCCAGTACTTC.

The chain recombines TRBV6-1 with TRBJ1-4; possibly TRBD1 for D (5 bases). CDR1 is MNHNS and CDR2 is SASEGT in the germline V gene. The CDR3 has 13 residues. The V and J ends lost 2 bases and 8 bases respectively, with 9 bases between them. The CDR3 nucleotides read TGTGCCAGCAGTGAATTGGGACTAGAAAAACTGTTTTTT. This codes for CASSELGLEKLFF.